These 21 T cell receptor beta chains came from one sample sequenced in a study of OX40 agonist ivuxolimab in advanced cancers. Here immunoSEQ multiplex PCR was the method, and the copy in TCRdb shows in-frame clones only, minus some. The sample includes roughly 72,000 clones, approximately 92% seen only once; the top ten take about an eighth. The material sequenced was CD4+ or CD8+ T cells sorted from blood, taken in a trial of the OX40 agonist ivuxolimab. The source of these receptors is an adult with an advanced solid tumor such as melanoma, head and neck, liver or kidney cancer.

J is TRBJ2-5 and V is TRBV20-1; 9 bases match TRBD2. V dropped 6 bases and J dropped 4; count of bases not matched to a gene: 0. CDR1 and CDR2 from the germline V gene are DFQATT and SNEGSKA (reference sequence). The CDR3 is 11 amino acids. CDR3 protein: CSATSGETQYF. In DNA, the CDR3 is TGCAGTGCGACTAGCGGAGAGACCCAGTACTTC.

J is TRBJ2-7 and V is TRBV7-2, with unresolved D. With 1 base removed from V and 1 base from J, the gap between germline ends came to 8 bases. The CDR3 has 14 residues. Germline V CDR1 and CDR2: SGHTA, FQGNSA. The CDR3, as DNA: TGTGCCAGCAGCTTAGGTCGGATATCCTACGAGCAGTACTTC. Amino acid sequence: CASSLGRISYEQYF.

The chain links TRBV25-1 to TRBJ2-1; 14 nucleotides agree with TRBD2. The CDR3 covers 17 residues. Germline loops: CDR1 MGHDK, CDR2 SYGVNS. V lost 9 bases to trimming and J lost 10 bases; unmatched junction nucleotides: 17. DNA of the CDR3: TGTGCCAGATCCCTCCTGGGGGCGACTAGCGGGAGGGGGGAGCAGTTCTTC. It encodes CARSLLGATSGRGEQFF.

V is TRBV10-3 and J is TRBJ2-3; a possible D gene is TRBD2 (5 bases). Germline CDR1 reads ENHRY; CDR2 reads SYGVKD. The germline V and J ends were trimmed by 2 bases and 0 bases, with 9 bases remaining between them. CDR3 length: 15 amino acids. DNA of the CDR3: TGTGCCATCAGTGAGATAAGCGGCAGCACAGATACGCAGTATTTT. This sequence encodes CAISEISGSTDTQYF.

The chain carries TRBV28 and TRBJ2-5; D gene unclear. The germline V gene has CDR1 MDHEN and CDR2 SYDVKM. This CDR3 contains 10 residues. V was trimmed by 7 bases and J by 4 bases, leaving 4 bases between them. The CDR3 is CASKGETQYF. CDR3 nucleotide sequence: TGTGCCAGCAAGGGAGAGACCCAGTACTTC.

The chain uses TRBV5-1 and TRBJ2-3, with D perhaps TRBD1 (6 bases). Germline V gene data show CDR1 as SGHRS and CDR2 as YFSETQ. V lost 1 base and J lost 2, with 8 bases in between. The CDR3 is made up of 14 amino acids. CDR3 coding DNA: TGCGCCAGCAGCTTGAACAGGGCCACAGATACGCAGTATTTT. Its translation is CASSLNRATDTQYF.

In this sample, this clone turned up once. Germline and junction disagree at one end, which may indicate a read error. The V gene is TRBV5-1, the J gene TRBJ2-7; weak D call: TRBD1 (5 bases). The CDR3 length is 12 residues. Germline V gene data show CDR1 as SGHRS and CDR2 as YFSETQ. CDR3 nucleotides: TGTGCCAGCAGCTGGGGCCCCTACGAGCAGTACTTC. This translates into CASSWGPYEQYF. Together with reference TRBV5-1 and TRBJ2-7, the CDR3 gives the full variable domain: KAGVTQTPRYLIKTRGQQVTLSCSPISGHRSVSWYQQTPGQGLQFLFEYFSETQRNKGNFPGRFSGRQFSNSRSEMNVSTLELGDSALYLCASSWGPYEQYFGPGTRLTVT.

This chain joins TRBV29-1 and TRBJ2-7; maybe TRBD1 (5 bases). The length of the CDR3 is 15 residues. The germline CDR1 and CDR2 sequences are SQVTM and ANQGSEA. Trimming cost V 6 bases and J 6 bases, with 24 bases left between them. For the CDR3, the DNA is TGCAGCGTAAGTGGGGCAGCAGGAAGCCTGGGCGAGCAGTACTTC. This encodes CSVSGAAGSLGEQYF.

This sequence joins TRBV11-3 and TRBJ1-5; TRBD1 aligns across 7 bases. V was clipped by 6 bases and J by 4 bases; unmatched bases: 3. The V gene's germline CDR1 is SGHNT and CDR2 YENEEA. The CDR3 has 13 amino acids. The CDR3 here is CASSRQGNQPQHF. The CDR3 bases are TGTGCCAGCAGTCGACAGGGAAATCAGCCCCAGCATTTT.

This CDR3 is CASSLTPYEQYF. The CDR3 region has the DNA TGTGCCAGCAGCTTGACGCCCTACGAGCAGTACTTC. The gene calls are TRBV5-4 and TRBJ2-5, with D unclear. The J call may not be correct, given that the DNA end is closer to TRBJ2-7. This CDR3 is built from 12 residues. Germline CDR1 SGHNT, CDR2 YYREEE (reference sequence).

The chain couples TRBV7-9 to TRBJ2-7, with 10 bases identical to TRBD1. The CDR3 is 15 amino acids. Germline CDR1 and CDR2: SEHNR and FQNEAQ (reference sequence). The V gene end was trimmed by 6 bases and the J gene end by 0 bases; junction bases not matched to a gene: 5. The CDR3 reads CASSRQGASSYEQYF. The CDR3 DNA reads TGTGCCAGCAGTAGACAGGGGGCTTCCTCCTACGAGCAGTACTTC. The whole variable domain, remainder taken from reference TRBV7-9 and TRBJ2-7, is DTGVSQNPRHKITKRGQNVTFRCDPISEHNRLYWYRQTLGQGPEFLTYFQNEAQLEKSRLLSDRFSAERPKGSFSTLEIQRTEQGDSAMYLCASSRQGASSYEQYFGPGTRLTVT.

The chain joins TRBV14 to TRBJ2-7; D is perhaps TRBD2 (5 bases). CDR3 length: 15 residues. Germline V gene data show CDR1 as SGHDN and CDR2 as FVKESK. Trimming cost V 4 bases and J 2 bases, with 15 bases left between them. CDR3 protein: CASSRLVRLTYEQYF. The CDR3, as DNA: TGTGCCAGCAGCCGTTTGGTAAGACTAACCTACGAGCAGTACTTC.

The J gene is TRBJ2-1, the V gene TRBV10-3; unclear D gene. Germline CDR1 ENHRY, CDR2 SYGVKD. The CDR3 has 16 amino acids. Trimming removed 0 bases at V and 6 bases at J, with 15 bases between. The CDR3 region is CAISESSAAMGNEQFF. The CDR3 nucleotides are TGTGCCATCAGTGAGTCGTCCGCAGCTATGGGCAATGAGCAGTTCTTC.

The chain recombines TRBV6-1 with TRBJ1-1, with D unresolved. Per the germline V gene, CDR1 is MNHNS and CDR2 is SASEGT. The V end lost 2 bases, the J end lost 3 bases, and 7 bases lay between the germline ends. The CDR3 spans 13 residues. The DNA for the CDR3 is TGTGCCAGCAGTGAACAGTTGTACACTGAAGCTTTCTTT. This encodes CASSEQLYTEAFF.

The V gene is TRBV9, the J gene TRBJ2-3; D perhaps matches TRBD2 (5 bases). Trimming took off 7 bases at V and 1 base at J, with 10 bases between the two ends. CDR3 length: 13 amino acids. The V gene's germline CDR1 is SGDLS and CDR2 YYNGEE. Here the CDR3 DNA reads TGTGCCAGCCGTGGGAGATGCACAGATACGCAGTATTTT. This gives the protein CASRGRCTDTQYF.

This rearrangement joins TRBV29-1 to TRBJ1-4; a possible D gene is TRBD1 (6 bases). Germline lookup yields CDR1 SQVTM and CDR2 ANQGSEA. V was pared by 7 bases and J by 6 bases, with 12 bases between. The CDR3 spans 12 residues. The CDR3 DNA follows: TGCAGCGGATGGGGGGCCGATGAAAAACTGTTTTTT. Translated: CSGWGADEKLFF.

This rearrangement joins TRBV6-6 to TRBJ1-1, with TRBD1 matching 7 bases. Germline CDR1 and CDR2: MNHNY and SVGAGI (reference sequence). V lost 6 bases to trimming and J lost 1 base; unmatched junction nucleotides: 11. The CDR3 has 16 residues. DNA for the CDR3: TGTGCCAGCAGCCCTAAAGGGGGCCCCTCGAACACTGAAGCTTTCTTT. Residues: CASSPKGGPSNTEAFF.

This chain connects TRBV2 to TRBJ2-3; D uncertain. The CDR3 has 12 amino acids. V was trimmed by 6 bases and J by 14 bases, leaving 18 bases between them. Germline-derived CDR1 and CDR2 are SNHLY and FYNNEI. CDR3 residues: CASSPATLGSYF. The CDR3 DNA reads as TGTGCCAGCAGCCCCGCGACCCTGGGATCGTATTTT. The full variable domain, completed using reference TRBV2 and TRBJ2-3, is EPEVTQTPSHQVTQMGQEVILRCVPISNHLYFYWYRQILGQKVEFLVSFYNNEISEKSEIFDDQFSVERPDGSNFTLKIRSTKLEDSAMYFCASSPATLGSYFGPGTRLTVL.

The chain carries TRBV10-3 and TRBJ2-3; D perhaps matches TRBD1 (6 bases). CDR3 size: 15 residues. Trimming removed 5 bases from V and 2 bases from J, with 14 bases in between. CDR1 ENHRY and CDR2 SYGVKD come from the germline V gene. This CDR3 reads CAISSQDSVTDTQYF. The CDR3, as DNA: TGTGCCATCAGTTCTCAGGACAGCGTCACAGATACGCAGTATTTT.

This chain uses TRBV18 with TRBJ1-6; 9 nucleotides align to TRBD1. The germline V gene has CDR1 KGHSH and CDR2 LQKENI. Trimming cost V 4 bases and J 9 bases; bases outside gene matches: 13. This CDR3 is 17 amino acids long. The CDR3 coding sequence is TGTGCCAGCTCACTAACAGGGGGCGCCCCGAATGGTTCACCCCTCCACTTT. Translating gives CASSLTGGAPNGSPLHF. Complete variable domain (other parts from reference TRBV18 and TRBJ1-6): NAGVMQNPRHLVRRRGQEARLRCSPMKGHSHVYWYRQLPEEGLKFMVYLQKENIIDESGMPKERFSAEFPKEGPSILRIQQVVRGDSAAYFCASSLTGGAPNGSPLHFGNGTRLTVT.

CDR3 nucleotides: TGCGCCAGCAGCTTGGGGCTAGCGGGCGACGAGCAGTACTTC. Translated, it gives CASSLGLAGDEQYF. J is TRBJ2-7 and V is TRBV5-1, with TRBD2 identical over 8 bases. V lost 0 bases, J lost 5 bases, and 4 bases stayed unmatched. Germline CDR1 and CDR2: SGHRS and YFSETQ. This CDR3 has 14 amino acids. The full variable domain, its missing parts supplied by reference TRBV5-1 and TRBJ2-7, is KAGVTQTPRYLIKTRGQQVTLSCSPISGHRSVSWYQQTPGQGLQFLFEYFSETQRNKGNFPGRFSGRQFSNSRSEMNVSTLELGDSALYLCASSLGLAGDEQYFGPGTRLTVT.